This T cell receptor beta chain was found in a study of T cell responses to AZD1222 COVID-19 vaccine (dated by TCRdb to about 2021). With regard to the full study: AZD1222 recipients given second doses at about 4 weeks or at about 12 weeks were pooled, since spike-specific TCR depth and breadth were not found to differ between the two schedules. A total of under 250 trial participants underwent TCR sequencing, of whom roughly 210 had received two doses of AZD1222 and 26 had received two doses of the MenACWY control vaccine. Trial participants were enrolled into age subgroups of 18-55, 56-69 and 70-plus years, which contained about 150, 28 and 57 TCR-sequenced participants, respectively. Overall study outcomes, separate from this receptor: Most participants were white British and females outnumbered males, and the authors suggested that clonal diversity may have been underestimated. The 56-69-year group was small, and its depth increase did not reach significance, likely because of low power. Conclusions about previously exposed vaccinees are limited because only six or seven AZD1222 recipients were SARS-CoV-2 seropositive at baseline. A significant rise in spike-specific TCR breadth and depth was observed after two AZD1222 doses relative to day 0 and relative to MenACWY recipients. The vaccine-associated CD4 TCRs covered the entire spike protein, and the dominant responses fell in regions 160-218 and 743-854. Epitopes outside the regions mutated in the B.1.351 and B.1.1.7 variants were reportedly recognized by nearly half of the unique spike-specific TCRs. Because no day 14 peak-response samples were available, the repertoires could be characterized only after the peak T cell response.

The CDR3 regions of human TCRbeta chains were subjected to immunosequencing. The authors processed their data as follows. TCRs in the repertoires were matched against a reference library of SARS-CoV-2-specific TCRs that had been generated with the MIRA antigen-specificity platform. Breadth was defined as the fraction of unique TCRs that were SARS-CoV-2-associated, and depth was defined as the fraction of total T cells that were SARS-CoV-2-associated. Using the MIRA data, each spike-specific TCR was assigned both to the spike region to which the TCR was reactive and to a CD4 or CD8 class. Log10-transformed breadth and depth values were compared by one-way ANOVA with Sidak's multiple comparisons tests. TCRdb took this table from immuneACCESS and kept in-frame rearrangements with V and J called. Such tables lack part of the clones; where checked against another copy, unresolved V genes explain under half of the gap, and the rest is unexplained. That table is the source of V, J and clone size, and D and trimming were worked out from the DNA. Within this sample are about 130,000 clones, with about 85% of them counted one time only. The top ten clones comprise 1.3% to 1.5% of the sample.

The time point label on this specimen signifies: baseline before first vaccination. Vaccinee samples were obtained from the UK trials COV001 and COV002, which included a single-blind randomized controlled phase 2/3 trial of AZD1222 (ChAdOx1 nCoV-19) in healthy adults. For TCRbeta chain sequencing, PBMC samples from trial participants were taken at day 0 and at day 28 after the second dose. Concerning this clone itself: Its cognate antigen has yet to be identified. Base qualities are missing; no much larger clone stands one base away.

The germline V gene (reference sequence) provides CDR1 DFQATT and CDR2 SNEGSKA. The CDR3 holds 11 amino acids from the cysteine to the phenylalanine. The CDR3 DNA has 33 bases and is translated from base 1. The sample was peripheral blood, taken on day 0 of AZD1222 vaccination. The chain employs TRBV20-1 and TRBJ1-1; 7 bases in between match TRBD1. This receptor was taken from an adult in good health. The nucleotide sequence is TGCAGCGCAAGGGGGCGCACTATGGCTTTCTTT. It encodes CSARGRTMAFF.